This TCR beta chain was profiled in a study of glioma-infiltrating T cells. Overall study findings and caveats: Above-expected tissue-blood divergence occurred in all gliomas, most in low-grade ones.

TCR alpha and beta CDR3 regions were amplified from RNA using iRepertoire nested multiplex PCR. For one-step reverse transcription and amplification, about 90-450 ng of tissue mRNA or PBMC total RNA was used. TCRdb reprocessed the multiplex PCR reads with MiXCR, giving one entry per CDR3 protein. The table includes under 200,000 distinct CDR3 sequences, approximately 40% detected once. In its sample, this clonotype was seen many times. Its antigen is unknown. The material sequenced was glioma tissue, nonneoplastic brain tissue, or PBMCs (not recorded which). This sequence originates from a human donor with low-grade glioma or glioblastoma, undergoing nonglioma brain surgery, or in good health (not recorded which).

The CDR3 sequence is CASSNSGRYTGELFF. In DNA, the CDR3 is TGTGCCAGCAGTAATAGCGGGAGGTACACCGGGGAGCTGTTTTTT. The chain recombines TRBV6-1 with TRBJ2-2, with 10 bases matching TRBD2. CDR3 length: 15 amino acids. The V gene's germline CDR1 is MNHNS and CDR2 SASEGT. Germline trimming cut 5 bases from V and 3 bases from J; bases unmatched to any gene: 3.